This is a list of T cell receptor beta chains from one sample in a study of shared clonotypes between healthy human individuals. The data were produced by immunoSEQ multiplex PCR, yet TCRdb's version contains in-frame clones alone and is incomplete. This sample yields around 2,000,000 clones, of which about 95% are seen a single time; more than 0.9% belongs to the top ten. Specimen: naive CD8+ T cells sorted from blood. The receptors come from a man between 18 and 35 years old in good health. CDR3s include the opening cysteine and the closing phenylalanine or tryptophan. D genes are given only for firm matches. Only some rows state a clone size, as once, few, many or a class for expanded clones.

V gene	clone size	D gene	J gene	CDR3 DNA	CDR3 protein
TRBV19	.	.	TRBJ2-3	TGTGCCAGTAGTATACGTGGTAGCACAGATACGCAGTATTTT	CASSIRGSTDTQYF
TRBV7-9	.	TRBD1	TRBJ2-7	TGTGCCAGCAGCGTGACCGGGACAGGGGGCTACGAGCAGTACTTC	CASSVTGTGGYEQYF
TRBV7-3	.	TRBD1	TRBJ2-7	TGTGCCAGCAGCTTAAGGCCGGGACAGGGTACCCACGAGCAGTACTTC	CASSLRPGQGTHEQYF
TRBV2	.	.	TRBJ2-7	TGTGCCAGCAGCCCAGGGGGGGCTCCCTCCTACGAGCAGTACTTC	CASSPGGAPSYEQYF
TRBV7-3	.	TRBD1	TRBJ2-7	TGTGCCAGCAGCTCCTCAGGGACAGGGAGCCACGAGCAGTACTTC	CASSSSGTGSHEQYF
TRBV5-6	once	TRBD2	TRBJ2-7	TGTGCCAGCAGCTTGGTGCGAGCGGGAGGGCTATACGAGCAGTACTTC	CASSLVRAGGLYEQYF
TRBV27	.	.	TRBJ2-5	TGTGCCAGCAGTTTGTCCGGGGCGTGGGAGACCCAGTACTTC	CASSLSGAWETQYF
TRBV11-2	.	.	TRBJ2-6	TGTGCCAGCAGCCCCCGCGAGGACAGCCTCCTCTCTGGGGCCAACGTCCTGACTTTC	CASSPREDSLLSGANVLTF
TRBV7-2	once	.	TRBJ2-7	TGTGCCAGCAGCTTAGGAGGGAATTTCGTCTACGAGCAGTACTTC	CASSLGGNFVYEQYF
TRBV28	.	.	TRBJ1-2	TGTGCCACCTCCAGTGGGTTTCTCGATGGCTACACCTTC	CATSSGFLDGYTF
TRBV5-1	.	.	TRBJ2-7	TGCGCCAGCAGCTTGGATAACTACGAGCAGTACTTC	CASSLDNYEQYF
TRBV7-2	.	.	TRBJ2-7	TGTGCCAGCAGCTTAATTCAGGACTCCTACGAGCAGTACTTC	CASSLIQDSYEQYF
TRBV30	.	.	TRBJ2-5	TGTGCCTGCAATCTACGGCTTAGTGAAGAGACCCAGTACTTC	CACNLRLSEETQYF
TRBV30	.	.	TRBJ1-5	TGTGCCTGGAGCCCGACAGGAGCTAGCAATCAGCCCCAGCATTTT	CAWSPTGASNQPQHF
TRBV18	.	TRBD2	TRBJ2-7	TGTGCCAGCTCACCGTACTATGGGAGGGACCCCTACGAGCAGTACTTC	CASSPYYGRDPYEQYF
TRBV28	.	.	TRBJ1-3	TGTGCCAGCAGTACCCTATCAGTTTCATCCTCTGGAAACACCATATATTTT	CASSTLSVSSSGNTIYF
TRBV30	once	.	TRBJ2-6	TGTGCCTGGCTGCAGGGTACTGGGGCCAACGTCCTGACTTTC	CAWLQGTGANVLTF
TRBV6-7	.	TRBD2	TRBJ2-1	TGTGCCAGCAGCTGTCTGGCTAGCGGGAGATTTTCCTACAATGAGCAGTTCTTC	CASSCLASGRFSYNEQFF
TRBV15	.	TRBD2	TRBJ2-5	TGTGCCACCAGCAGAGAAGGGGCGGGAGAAGAGACCCAGTACTTC	CATSREGAGEETQYF
TRBV29-1	.	.	TRBJ2-7	TGCAGCGTTGAAGATGCTGATTCCTACGAGCAGTACTTC	CSVEDADSYEQYF